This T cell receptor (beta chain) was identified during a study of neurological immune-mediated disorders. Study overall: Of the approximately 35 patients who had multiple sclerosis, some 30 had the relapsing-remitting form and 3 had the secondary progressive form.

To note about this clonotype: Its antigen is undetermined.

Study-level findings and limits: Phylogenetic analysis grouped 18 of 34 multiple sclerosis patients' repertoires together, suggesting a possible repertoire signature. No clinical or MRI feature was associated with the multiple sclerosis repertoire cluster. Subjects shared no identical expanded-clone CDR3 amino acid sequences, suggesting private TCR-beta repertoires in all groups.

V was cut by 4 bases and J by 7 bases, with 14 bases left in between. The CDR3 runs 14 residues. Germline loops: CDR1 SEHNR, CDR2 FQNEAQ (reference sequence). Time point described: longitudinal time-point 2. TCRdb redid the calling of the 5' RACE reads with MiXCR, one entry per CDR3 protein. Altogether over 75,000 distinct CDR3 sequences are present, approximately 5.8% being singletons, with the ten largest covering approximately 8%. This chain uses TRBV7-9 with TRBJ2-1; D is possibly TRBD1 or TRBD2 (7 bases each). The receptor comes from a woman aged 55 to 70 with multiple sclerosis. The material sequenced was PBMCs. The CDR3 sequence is CASSWEGARNEQFF. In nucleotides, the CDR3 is TGTGCCAGCAGCTGGGAGGGGGCTCGGAATGAGCAGTTCTTC.